This TCR beta chain was recorded in a study of blood T cell repertoires in COVID-19. Study overall: The samples span acute and convalescent COVID-19 from the United States, Italy and Spain. Sources were T cells, B-cell-depleted T cells, or PBMCs; the material itself was cDNA or gDNA.

V shed 6 bases and J 5 bases; nucleotides not matched to a gene: 10. Per germline, CDR1 SNHLY and CDR2 FYNNEI. This CDR3 is 15 amino acids long. Under the authors' procedure: Quantification of nucleated cells was approximated via reference gene primer amplification. Clones were read by immunoSEQ multiplex PCR, and TCRdb kept only the in-frame ones, dropping some. D and trimming were read from the DNA, whereas the V and J calls and clone size are those reported in that table. The data contain about 240,000 clones, around 85% of them singletons. This clonotype originated in a woman older than 75 with acute or convalescent COVID-19. Sequencing was performed on peripheral blood. J is TRBJ1-5 and V is TRBV2; 7 positions agree with TRBD1. Here the CDR3 DNA reads TGTGCCAGCAGCGAGGGGGCTCGGCCCTATCAGCCCCAGCATTTT. Protein: CASSEGARPYQPQHF.